This T cell receptor beta chain was sequenced in a study of blood T cell repertoires in COVID-19. In the study overall: Samples of COVID-19 (acute and convalescent) were obtained from the United States, Italy and Spain. T cells, B-cell-depleted T cells, or PBMCs provided the cDNA or gDNA that served as material.

This CDR3 has 14 residues. CDR1 SGHNT and CDR2 YYREEE come from the germline V gene (reference sequence). Trimming removed 0 bases at V and 7 bases at J, with 11 bases between. Measured with immunoSEQ multiplex PCR; TCRdb has only the in-frame clones, and not every one. The sample holds roughly 56,000 clones, approximately 85% seen once. The rearrangement uses TRBV5-4 and TRBJ1-5; unclear D gene. The clonotype was recovered from a human donor in a cohort sampled during active COVID-19. Sequenced input: peripheral blood. The CDR3 reads CASSLAGSGQPQHF. The CDR3 DNA sequence: TGTGCCAGCAGCTTGGCTGGGTCAGGACAGCCCCAGCATTTT.